The 20 T cell receptor beta chains given below trace back to one sample, sequenced in a study of type 1 and type 2 diabetes patients (TCRdb year 2016). Sequencing took place on an Illumina MiSeq. TCRbeta CDR3 amplification used genomic DNA from the sorted T cell subsets as template. The TCRbeta CDR3 region was amplified by multiplex PCR with 30 forward and 13 reverse primers. TCRdb passed the public sequencing reads through fastp at Q25 and MiXCR, retaining productive beta sequences. Every CDR3 protein is listed once, alongside the most common genes and DNA of its rows. A total of some 250,000 distinct CDR3 sequences appear in this sample, roughly 48% of them only once. Of the sample, around 15% is held by the ten largest clones. The specimen was peripheral blood mononuclear cells (PBMCs). The receptors originated from a young man with type 2 diabetes.

The chain combines TRBV11-1 with TRBJ2-7, with 9 bases aligning to TRBD1. CDR1 SGHAT and CDR2 FQDESV come from the germline V gene (reference sequence). V shed 5 bases and J 0 bases; nucleotides not matched to a gene: 14. The CDR3 spans 18 residues. The CDR3 loop is CASSRPGQGITTSYEQYF. Here the CDR3 DNA reads TGTGCCAGCAGCAGGCCGGGACAGGGTATTACTACCTCCTACGAGCAGTACTTC.

In this sample, this clonotype turned up many times. The V and J genes are TRBV2 and TRBJ2-7; D gene unclear. The CDR3 covers 13 residues. V dropped 4 bases and J dropped 3 bases, with 10 bases sitting between them. The V gene's germline CDR1 is SNHLY and CDR2 FYNNEI. The CDR3 DNA reads TGTGCCAGCAGTGTCCGACAACTCTACGAGCAGTACTTC. Translating it yields CASSVRQLYEQYF.

This clonotype appeared many times. The chain uses TRBV6-1 and TRBJ2-6; D is perhaps TRBD1 (6 bases). There are 19 residues in the CDR3. V shed 8 bases and J shed 0 bases, with 23 bases lying between them. Germline values: CDR1 MNHNS, CDR2 SASEGT. The CDR3 is CASDETTGHSSSGANVLTF. The CDR3, as DNA: TGTGCCAGCGACGAAACGACGGGACATTCCAGCTCTGGGGCCAACGTCCTGACTTTC.

This chain connects TRBV11-2 to TRBJ2-3; perhaps TRBD2 as D (5 bases). Trimming cost V 2 bases and J 7 bases, with 10 bases left between them. In germline, CDR1 is SGHAT, CDR2 FQNNGV. The CDR3 is made up of 13 amino acids. CDR3 amino acids: CASSLLLAHTQYF. The CDR3 nucleotides read TGTGCCAGCAGCTTACTGCTAGCACATACGCAGTATTTT.

CDR3 nucleotides: TGTGCCAGCAGTACAGGTGGGCACTACGAGCAGTACTTC. Translating gives CASSTGGHYEQYF. The genes are TRBV6-1 and TRBJ2-7, with a possible D match to TRBD1 (5 bases). This CDR3 region has 13 residues. V lost 5 bases, J lost 3 bases, and 11 bases lay in between. From germline, CDR1 is MNHNS and CDR2 SASEGT.

The chain is built from TRBV20-1 and TRBJ2-5; TRBD2 agrees at 8 bases. The last part of the DNA fits TRBJ2-1 better; the J call may be wrong. The CDR3 contains 13 residues. The germline CDR1 and CDR2 sequences are DFQATT and SNEGSKA (reference sequence). In nucleotides, the CDR3 is TGCAGTGCCGTTGGACTAGCCAACAATGAGCAGTTCTTC. This encodes CSAVGLANNEQFF.

This clonotype was recorded a few times. This rearrangement joins TRBV6-1 to TRBJ2-1, with D unresolved. The CDR3 has 12 amino acids. V gave up 0 bases and J gave up 9 bases, with 6 bases separating them. The germline CDR1 and CDR2 sequences are MNHNS and SASEGT. CDR3 loop: CASSEATIEQFF. Written as DNA, the CDR3 is TGTGCCAGCAGTGAAGCGACGATTGAGCAGTTCTTC.

Note on this clonotype: A much larger clone is a single base away; this may be a read error. This chain uses TRBV15 with TRBJ2-7; 7 bases are shared with TRBD2. Germline CDR1 LNHNV, CDR2 YYDKDF (reference sequence). J was trimmed by 1 base and V by 1 base; bases with no gene match: 1. This CDR3 is 14 amino acids long. The CDR3 region is CATSRGRGSYEQYF. CDR3 DNA sequence: TGTGCCACCAGCAGAGGGCGGGGGTCCTACGAGCAGTACTTC.

The V call is TRBV11-2, the J call TRBJ2-7; D could derive from TRBD1 or TRBD2 (6 bases each). Germline CDR1 and CDR2: SGHAT and FQNNGV. The CDR3 is made up of 15 amino acids. Deletions cut 1 base from V and 0 bases from J, with 10 bases between. The chain's CDR3 is CASSLVGGLSYEQYF. Written as DNA, the CDR3 is TGTGCCAGCAGCTTAGTAGGGGGACTCTCCTACGAGCAGTACTTC. Full variable domain (missing parts from reference TRBV11-2 and TRBJ2-7): EAGVAQSPRYKIIEKRQSVAFWCNPISGHATLYWYQQILGQGPKLLIQFQNNGVVDDSQLPKDRFSAERLKGVDSTLKIQPAKLEDSAVYLCASSLVGGLSYEQYFGPGTRLTVT.

This clonotype has just a few counts. This chain connects TRBV7-8 to TRBJ2-2; D might be TRBD1 (6 bases). The CDR3 has 14 amino acids. Germline V gives CDR1 SGHVS, CDR2 FQNEAQ. The ends were cut back, 5 bases at V and 9 bases at J, with 16 bases in the middle. The CDR3 DNA reads as TGTGCCAGCAGCCGAACTCAGGGGTACCGGGAGCTGTTTTTT. This sequence encodes CASSRTQGYRELFF.

Only a few counts were recorded for this clonotype. This chain uses TRBV7-2 with TRBJ2-7, with 11 bases identical to TRBD2. The CDR3 sequence is 15 residues long. The ends lost 2 bases at V and 4 bases at J; junction bases unmatched: 4. Germline-derived CDR1 and CDR2 are SGHTA and FQGNSA. CDR3 sequence: CASSLKSSGGYEQYF. In DNA form, the CDR3 reads TGTGCCAGCAGCTTAAAGTCTAGCGGGGGGTACGAGCAGTACTTC.

A few counts support this clonotype. This may arise from a read error, as a much more abundant clone is one base away. The V gene is TRBV25-1, the J gene TRBJ2-2, with D unclear. The ends were cut back, 4 bases at V and 7 bases at J, with 4 bases in the middle. The germline gives CDR1 MGHDK, CDR2 SYGVNS. The CDR3 contains 11 residues. In DNA form, the CDR3 reads TGTGCCAGCAGTGCTAACGGGGAGCTGTTTTTT. This translates into CASSANGELFF.

The chain recombines TRBV7-2 with TRBJ1-4, with D tentatively TRBD1 (6 bases). Trimming left V 1 base short and J 14 bases short, with 20 bases between. Germline CDR1 and CDR2: SGHTA and FQGNSA. The CDR3 runs 15 residues. For the CDR3, the DNA is TGTGCCAGCAGCTTAGATCGAGTAAGGGGGGGTTGGCTGTTTTTT. The encoded protein is CASSLDRVRGGWLFF.

This sequence joins TRBV9 and TRBJ1-5; unclear D gene. CDR3 length equals 18 residues. V lost 0 bases, J lost 0 bases, and 16 bases lay in between. Germline V gene data show CDR1 as SGDLS and CDR2 as YYNGEE. Here the CDR3 reads CASSVERARIYSNQPQHF. CDR3 DNA sequence: TGTGCCAGCAGCGTAGAGAGGGCCAGGATTTATAGCAATCAGCCCCAGCATTTT.

This clonotype was counted many times. The genes are TRBV7-8 and TRBJ1-2; D unclear. The CDR3 totals 12 residues. The ends were cut back, 5 bases at V and 7 bases at J, with 11 bases in the middle. Germline values: CDR1 SGHVS, CDR2 FQNEAQ. CDR3 residues: CASSPVAFGYTF. The CDR3 region has the DNA TGTGCCAGCAGCCCTGTTGCTTTTGGCTACACCTTC.

A remark on this clonotype: One junction end disagrees with the germline gene, perhaps due to a read error. V gene TRBV14 combines with J gene TRBJ1-1, with unresolved D. This CDR3 contains 15 residues. From germline, CDR1 is SGHDN and CDR2 FVKESK. CDR3 nucleotide sequence: TGTGCCAGCAGCCAAGTCGCGGGCGTAAACACTGAAGCTTCCTTT. Translating it yields CASSQVAGVNTEASF.

V gene TRBV10-2 combines with J gene TRBJ2-7; D is ambiguous. Trimming cost V 0 bases and J 5 bases, with 20 bases left between them. In germline, CDR1 is WSHSY, CDR2 SAAADI. The CDR3 spans 17 residues. The CDR3 is CASSESNRPRSFHEQYF. The CDR3, as DNA: TGCGCCAGCAGTGAGTCGAATCGGCCCCGGAGCTTCCACGAGCAGTACTTC.

The chain is built from TRBV7-2 and TRBJ1-6; D unresolved. V was trimmed by 3 bases and J by 4 bases, leaving 7 bases between them. Germline V lookup: CDR1 SGHTA, CDR2 FQGNSA. The CDR3 contains 14 residues. The CDR3 sequence is CASSFSEYNSPLHF. CDR3 nucleotides: TGTGCCAGCAGCTTTTCCGAGTATAATTCACCCCTCCACTTT.

The chain recombines TRBV14 with TRBJ1-2, with 10 bases that match TRBD1. The CDR3 is 14 residues long. V lost 1 base and J lost 14; bases outside the gene matches: 10. Germline V CDR1 and CDR2: SGHDN, FVKESK. CDR3 in DNA: TGTGCCAGCAGCCAAGGTCGAGGGGACAGGGGCCCTACCTTC. It translates to CASSQGRGDRGPTF.

This clonotype showed up just a few times. The V call is TRBV7-8, the J call TRBJ1-4; weak D call: TRBD1 (6 bases). CDR1 is SGHVS and CDR2 is FQNEAQ in the germline V gene. Trimming took off 5 bases at V and 7 bases at J, with 14 bases between the two ends. The CDR3 length is 14 residues. The CDR3 nucleotides read TGTGCCAGCAGCGTCAGGGGATATAGTGAAAAACTGTTTTTT. It yields the protein CASSVRGYSEKLFF.